Below, 28 T cell receptor beta chains from the same sample are listed, as sequenced in a study of tumor and adjacent non-tumor tissue in lung cancer. A modified ARM-PCR protocol with three rounds of nested PCR amplified TCRbeta. TCRdb called the multiplex PCR reads again in MiXCR, with one record for every CDR3 protein. The sample has tens of thousands of distinct CDR3 sequences; roughly 70% are singletons. This sample's RNA came from whole unsorted tissue. The sequenced sample was lung tumor tissue. These TCRs come from a man aged 55 to 70 with non-small cell lung cancer.

Concerning this clonotype itself: Just one base apart from a much larger clone, this may be a read error. The V call is TRBV28, the J call TRBJ2-1; 9 bases match TRBD2. CDR3 length: 12 residues. Germline lookup yields CDR1 MDHEN and CDR2 SYDVKM. The junction had 5 bases not matched to a gene; V was cut back by 8 bases and J by 9 bases. Here the CDR3 reads CASSSGISEQFF. CDR3 DNA: TGTGCCAGCTCTAGCGGGATCAGTGAGCAGTTCTTC. Supplemented by reference TRBV28 and TRBJ2-1, the full variable domain reads DVKVTQSSRYLVKRTGEKVFLECVQDMDHENMFWYRQDPGLGLRLIYFSYDVKMKEKGDIPEGYSVSREKKERFSLILESASTNQTSMYLCASSSGISEQFFGPGTRLTVL.

In regard to this clonotype: The CDR3 does not end in the conserved phenylalanine or tryptophan, so this is likely a read error. The chain links TRBV6-1 to TRBJ2-7, with D possibly being TRBD1 (5 bases). Germline values: CDR1 MNHNS, CDR2 SASEGT. The ends were cut back, 7 bases at V and 6 bases at J, with 25 bases in the middle. The CDR3 runs 16 residues. For the CDR3, the DNA is TGTGCCAGCACTGTGACCCCCGGACGAAAGGGGCTCGAGCAGTACCTC. This encodes CASTVTPGRKGLEQYL.

This clonotype has ten or more counts. The V gene is TRBV6-1, the J gene TRBJ1-4; D unresolved. The CDR3 runs to 13 residues. Germline CDR1 reads MNHNS; CDR2 reads SASEGT. Deletions cut 7 bases from V and 5 bases from J, with 11 bases between. The CDR3 sequence: CASTGNENEKLFF. The CDR3 DNA sequence: TGTGCCAGCACCGGGAATGAGAATGAAAAACTGTTTTTT.

This clonotype was picked up many times. The V gene is TRBV12-5, the J gene TRBJ2-1; 9 bases are shared with TRBD1. Germline loops: CDR1 LGHNT, CDR2 FRNRAP. The CDR3 loop spans 14 amino acids. V lost 5 bases, J lost 10 bases, and 9 bases stayed unmatched. The CDR3 region is CASGPWDRAGEQFF. For the CDR3, the DNA is TGTGCTAGTGGTCCCTGGGACAGGGCGGGCGAGCAGTTCTTC.

The CDR3 region is CTSSQGTSGSHEQFF. The DNA of the CDR3 is TGTACAAGCAGCCAAGGGACTAGCGGGAGCCATGAGCAGTTCTTC. The chain couples TRBV11-3 to TRBJ2-1; 14 bases are shared with TRBD2. Germline assignment: CDR1 SGHNT and CDR2 YENEEA. This CDR3 region has 15 residues.

Remarks on this clonotype: Since no conserved phenylalanine or tryptophan closes the CDR3, a read error is the likely cause. The DNA is omitted, as the CDR3 cannot be located on it reliably, and the CDR3 follows TCRdb's listing. This chain links TRBV6-5 with TRBJ1-1; the listed D gene, TRBD1, was not tested against the DNA. The CDR3 is 14 residues long, counting both termini. The germline gives CDR1 MNHEY, CDR2 SVGAGI. CDR3 protein: CASRGTGMNTETFL.

The chain links TRBV28 to TRBJ2-3, with 10 bases that match TRBD1. Germline V CDR1 and CDR2: MDHEN, SYDVKM. The CDR3 runs to 13 residues. Unmatched junction bases numbered 4, after V lost 8 bases and J lost 5 bases. The CDR3 sequence is CASVGTGVDTQYF. The CDR3 coding sequence is TGTGCCAGCGTGGGGACAGGGGTAGATACGCAGTATTTT.

Worth noting for this clonotype: The junction shows a germline mismatch at one end, possibly a read error. The chain recombines TRBV12-3 or TRBV12-4 with TRBJ2-7; D call uncertain. This CDR3 is built from 16 residues. The CDR3 nucleotides read TGTGCCATCAGTTTTTCCGGTTCGCGTAAGGGCTACGAGCAGTACTTC. It codes for CAISFSGSRKGYEQYF.

Turning to this clonotype: At one end, the junction sequence differs from germline, possibly due to a read error. This rearrangement joins TRBV12-3 or TRBV12-4 to TRBJ2-6, with a tentative D call TRBD2 (6 bases). The CDR3 sequence is 15 residues long. The CDR3 spells CGSSWGDSGASILTF. Here the CDR3 DNA reads TGTGGCAGCAGTTGGGGGGACTCTGGGGCCAGCATCCTGACTTTC.

At least ten counts were recorded for this clonotype. CDR3 nucleotides: TGTGCCAGCAGTCAGCAGGGTCCAGGAGGGACCCAGTACTTC. Its protein is CASSQQGPGGTQYF. This sequence joins TRBV12-3 or TRBV12-4 and TRBJ2-5, with D perhaps matching TRBD1 or TRBD2 (5 bases each). Trimming pared 5 bases from V and 7 bases from J, leaving 17 bases between. The CDR3 totals 14 residues.

This clonotype was counted between two and nine times. The rearrangement joins TRBV11-2 to TRBJ1-1; D is undetermined. The germline V gene has CDR1 SGHAT and CDR2 FQNNGV. This CDR3 region has 12 residues. V lost 1 base and J lost 11, with 11 bases in between. The CDR3 sequence: CASSLASWVAFF. Here the CDR3 DNA reads TGTGCCAGCAGCTTAGCTTCCTGGGTGGCTTTCTTT.

Concerning this clonotype itself: One end of the junction does not line up with germline, which may come from a read error. This rearrangement joins TRBV5-1 to TRBJ2-7, with 7 bases identical to TRBD1. This CDR3 is built from 13 residues. The V gene's germline CDR1 is SGHRS and CDR2 YFSETQ. CDR3 in DNA: TGCACCAGCTCACTGGGACAGACCTACGAGCAGTACTTC. Translating gives CTSSLGQTYEQYF.

A remark on this clonotype: One junction end does not reproduce the germline sequence, and a read error may be involved. CDR3 DNA: TGTGCCAGCAGCCTATACAGGGGGCTTGGTACTGAAGCTTCCTTT. Translation gives CASSLYRGLGTEASF. The chain has TRBV7-9 and TRBJ1-1; 9 bases map to TRBD1. CDR3 length: 15 amino acids. Germline V lookup: CDR1 SEHNR, CDR2 FQNEAQ (reference sequence).

As concerns this clonotype: The junction shows a germline mismatch at one end, possibly a read error. The J gene is TRBJ1-1, the V gene TRBV5-4, with D possibly TRBD1 on 5 matching bases. The germline V gene has CDR1 SGHNT and CDR2 YYREEE (reference sequence). The CDR3 is 13 residues long. DNA for the CDR3: TGTACCAGCAGTCAGGGCAGGGAGGCTGAGGCTTTCTTT. Residues: CTSSQGREAEAFF. Full variable domain (rest looked up from reference TRBV5-4 and TRBJ1-1): ETGVTQSPTHLIKTRGQQVTLRCSSQSGHNTVSWYQQALGQGPQFIFQYYREEENGRGNFPPRFSGLQFPNYSSELNVNALELDDSALYLCTSSQGREAEAFFGQGTRLTVV.

Notes on this clonotype: Given a much more abundant clone one base away, this may be a read error. The V gene is TRBV28, the J gene TRBJ2-1; D not resolved. The CDR3 is 16 amino acids. CDR1 MDHEN and CDR2 SYDVKM come from the germline V gene. The CDR3 loop reads CVSSLSGVGSYNEQFF. CDR3 sequence (DNA): TGTGTCAGCAGTTTATCCGGAGTCGGGTCCTACAATGAGCAGTTCTTC.

Of note for this clonotype: A much larger clone lies a single base off, so this may be a read error. The rearrangement links TRBV20-1 to TRBJ2-7, with D perhaps matching TRBD2 (6 bases). The germline gives CDR1 DFQATT, CDR2 SNEGSKA (reference sequence). The CDR3 spans 15 residues. The CDR3 DNA reads as TGCAATGCTAGCGAGGAGGGGCTGGGGTCCTACGAGCAGTACTTC. It is translated as CNASEEGLGSYEQYF.

As for this clonotype: The junction departs from the called germline gene at one end, perhaps through a read error. The CDR3 loop is CSVEMHMNTEAFF. DNA of the CDR3: TGCAGTGTTGAAATGCACATGAACACTGAAGCTTTCTTT. This chain uses TRBV29-1 with TRBJ1-1; the D is unclear. There are 13 residues in the CDR3. CDR1 and CDR2 from the germline V gene are SQVTM and ANQGSEA. Combining the CDR3 with reference TRBV29-1 and TRBJ1-1 gives the whole variable domain SAVISQKPSRDICQRGTSLTIQCQVDSQVTMMFWYRQQPGQSLTLIATANQGSEATYESGFVIDKFPISRPNLTFSTLTVSNMSPEDSSIYLCSVEMHMNTEAFFGQGTRLTVV.

On this clonotype itself: One end of the junction fails to match germline, which may point to a read error. The chain combines TRBV6-6 with TRBJ2-1; TRBD2 might be the D (6 bases). Germline V gene data show CDR1 as MNHNY and CDR2 as SVGAGI (reference sequence). This CDR3 contains 11 residues. The CDR3 loop reads CANSVGGEQFF. The CDR3 coding sequence is TGTGCCAACAGTGTCGGGGGTGAGCAGTTCTTC.

This clonotype was recorded at least ten times. V usage is TRBV4-1 and J usage is TRBJ2-3; TRBD2 agrees at 10 bases. This CDR3 region has 16 residues. Per germline, CDR1 MGHRA and CDR2 YSYEKL. The junction had 6 bases not matched to a gene; V was cut back by 4 bases and J by 2 bases. The CDR3 DNA follows: TGCGCCAGCAGCCGGGTAGCGGGGGGATTCACAGATACGCAGTATTTT. It encodes CASSRVAGGFTDTQYF.

With respect to this clonotype: At one of its ends the junction is not consistent with the germline gene, which may arise from a read error. This chain links TRBV11-3 with TRBJ2-3; tentatively, D is TRBD1 (5 bases). The CDR3 has 14 residues. From germline, CDR1 is SGHNT and CDR2 YENEEA. CDR3 region: CASSLLQDGDTQYF. CDR3 DNA: TGTGCCAGCAGCTTGTTACAGGATGGTGATACTCAGTATTTT.

This clonotype was detected ten times or more. This chain joins TRBV5-6 and TRBJ2-1; D is unclear. Germline V lookup: CDR1 SGHDT, CDR2 YYEEEE. Trimming stripped 2 bases from V and 10 bases from J, with 7 bases between. The CDR3 spans 11 residues. In DNA, the CDR3 is TGTGCCAGCAGCTTTGCCCGGGAGCAGTTCTTC. Translating it yields CASSFAREQFF. Variable domain in full (rest from reference TRBV5-6 and TRBJ2-1): DAGVTQSPTHLIKTRGQQVTLRCSPKSGHDTVSWYQQALGQGPQFIFQYYEEEERQRGNFPDRFSGHQFPNYSSELNVNALLLGDSALYLCASSFAREQFFGPGTRLTVL.

The V call is TRBV5-6, the J call TRBJ2-1, with D possibly being TRBD1 (5 bases). Between the trimmed V and J ends, which lost 3 bases and 6 bases, there was a span of 22 bases. The CDR3 spans 17 residues. CDR1 and CDR2 from the germline V gene are SGHDT and YYEEEE. CDR3 bases: TGTGCCAGCAGCTCCCGGACAAGGCAGGTGTGGGGCAATGAGCAGTTCTTC. Its protein product is CASSSRTRQVWGNEQFF.

With regard to this clonotype: The conserved phenylalanine or tryptophan is not found at the CDR3 terminus, so this likely reflects a read error. No DNA is shown, since the ends of the CDR3 on it are uncertain; the CDR3 is the one TCRdb lists. CDR3 region: CSAVLPNEHFL. The chain is built from TRBV20-1 and TRBJ2-1. 11 amino acids form the CDR3, both terminal residues included. The germline V gene encodes CDR1 DFQATT and CDR2 SNEGSKA (reference sequence).

With respect to this clonotype: One junction end disagrees with the germline gene, perhaps due to a read error. The V and J genes are TRBV2 and TRBJ2-1; tentatively, D is TRBD1 or TRBD2 (5 bases each). CDR1 is SNHLY and CDR2 is FYNNEI in the germline V gene. CDR3 length: 19 residues. As DNA, the CDR3 is TGTGCCAGCAACCCCGACCGGCCACTTCTAGCTGGGGCCCTCAATGGGCAGTTCTTC. Translating it yields CASNPDRPLLAGALNGQFF.

As for this clonotype: Sequence at one end of the junction differs from germline and may be a read error. The chain couples TRBV29-1 to TRBJ1-2; D uncertain. Per the germline V gene, CDR1 is SQVTM and CDR2 is ANQGSEA. The CDR3 is 11 amino acids. The CDR3 DNA reads as TGCAGCGTTACAGCTAACTATGACTACGCCTTC. This codes for CSVTANYDYAF.

CDR3 coding DNA: TGCAGTGCTACTCCGGGGAGAACAGATACGCAGTATTTT. It codes for CSATPGRTDTQYF. The chain joins TRBV20-1 to TRBJ2-3; the D gene is possibly TRBD2 (5 bases). The CDR3 spans 13 residues. Trimming removed 4 bases from V and 3 bases from J, with 11 bases in between. Germline assignment: CDR1 DFQATT and CDR2 SNEGSKA (reference sequence).

This chain uses TRBV7-9 with TRBJ2-7; 13 bases map to TRBD2. CDR3 size: 16 residues. V was clipped by 5 bases and J by 10 bases; unmatched bases: 14. Per the germline V gene, CDR1 is SEHNR and CDR2 is FQNEAQ (reference sequence). The CDR3 region has the DNA TGTGCCAGCAGCATAGAAGGGACTAGCGGGATGAGCGAACAGTACTTC. This codes for CASSIEGTSGMSEQYF.

On this clonotype itself: A read error may account for a junction end that differs from germline. The CDR3 protein is CASSPPGTKVVSLLHF. CDR3 DNA: TGTGCTAGCAGCCCTCCTGGGACCAAAGTAGTCTCACTGCTCCACTTT. This chain uses TRBV4-2 with TRBJ1-6, with a tentative D call TRBD1 (5 bases). From germline, CDR1 is LGHNA and CDR2 YNFKEQ. There are 16 residues in the CDR3.